This TCR beta chain was documented in a study of OX40 agonist ivuxolimab in advanced cancers. In regard to this clone: Its antigen remains unidentified.

Study results and caveats: The CD4+ and CD8+ T cells in the blood had expanded clonally by week 6 at 0.1 to 3.0 mg/kg. It was also the case that some nonresponders had low normalized T-cell clonal expansion.

The germline gives CDR1 SGHAT, CDR2 FQNNGV. This CDR3 comprises 15 residues. V shed 4 bases and J shed 4 bases, with 14 bases lying between them. Here immunoSEQ multiplex PCR was the method, and the copy in TCRdb shows in-frame clones only, minus some. The profile shows 45,000 to 65,000 clones, over 75% of them singletons. The sequences come from CD4+ or CD8+ T cells sorted from blood, collected in a trial of the OX40 agonist ivuxolimab. The chain is built from TRBV11-2 and TRBJ1-3; the D is unclear. This receptor was obtained from an adult with an advanced solid tumor such as melanoma, head and neck, liver or kidney cancer. Here the CDR3 reads CASSSPFDPGNTIYF. The CDR3, as DNA: TGTGCCAGCAGCTCGCCCTTCGACCCAGGAAACACCATATATTTT.